This entry lists 16 T cell receptor beta chains sequenced from one sample in a study of PD-1 blockade in classical Hodgkin lymphoma. With no exception, relapse followed autologous stem cell transplantation in all patients, and brentuximab vedotin exposure varied. Method: immunoSEQ multiplex PCR; TCRdb's copy keeps in-frame clones and lacks some. The sample gives approximately 60,000 clones, around 89% of which show up once; roughly an eighth is in the top ten. Source: peripheral blood mononuclear cells (PBMCs), taken at baseline. Every receptor here comes from a human donor with classical Hodgkin lymphoma.

CDR3 nucleotides: TGTGCCATCAGGGACAGGGCTAACTATGGCTACACCTTC. Amino acid sequence: CAIRDRANYGYTF. The genes are TRBV10-3 and TRBJ1-2; 8 bases map to TRBD1. This CDR3 has 13 residues. V dropped 6 bases and J dropped 0; count of bases not matched to a gene: 0. In germline, CDR1 is ENHRY, CDR2 SYGVKD.

This clone was observed a single time. J is TRBJ2-7 and V is TRBV6-5; D unclear. Trimming took off 5 bases at V and 0 bases at J, with 5 bases between the two ends. Germline V gene data show CDR1 as MNHEY and CDR2 as SVGAGI. CDR3 length: 12 residues. This CDR3 is CASSDPSYEQYF. CDR3 DNA sequence: TGTGCCAGCAGTGATCCCTCCTACGAGCAGTACTTC.

The chain carries TRBV10-3 and TRBJ1-2; D perhaps matches TRBD1 (6 bases). The CDR3 contains 17 residues. Germline V gene data show CDR1 as ENHRY and CDR2 as SYGVKD. V shed 6 bases and J shed 2 bases, with 22 bases lying between them. The CDR3 here is CAIRSVTGRLSNYGYTF. CDR3 in DNA: TGTGCCATCAGATCGGTGACAGGTCGATTGTCGAACTATGGCTACACCTTC.

This chain joins TRBV14 and TRBJ1-2; no clear D gene. With 0 bases removed from V and 7 bases from J, the gap between germline ends came to 15 bases. The CDR3 totals 15 residues. The germline V gene encodes CDR1 SGHDN and CDR2 FVKESK. CDR3: CASSQEIRGGFGYTF. The CDR3 coding sequence is TGTGCCAGCAGCCAAGAAATCCGTGGCGGGTTTGGCTACACCTTC.

This sequence joins TRBV11-2 and TRBJ2-5; either TRBD1 or TRBD2 may fit D (6 bases each). V dropped 0 bases and J dropped 5 bases, with 16 bases sitting between them. The length of the CDR3 is 16 residues. CDR1 and CDR2 (germline): SGHAT, FQNNGV. DNA for the CDR3: TGTGCCAGCAGCTTAGATAGGGCCAGGAGGGGGGAGACCCAGTACTTC. Amino acid sequence: CASSLDRARRGETQYF.

This rearrangement joins TRBV6-5 to TRBJ2-2; the match to TRBD2 covers 8 bases. The CDR3 sequence is 16 residues long. With 2 bases clipped from V and 1 base from J, the junction kept 3 bases outside the gene matches. The germline V gene encodes CDR1 MNHEY and CDR2 SVGAGI. CDR3 nucleotide sequence: TGTGCCAGCAGTTACCGGACTAGCTGGAACACCGGGGAGCTGTTTTTT. It specifies CASSYRTSWNTGELFF.

This chain connects TRBV7-9 to TRBJ1-6, with D perhaps TRBD1 (5 bases). The CDR3 has 16 amino acids. Germline V gives CDR1 SEHNR, CDR2 FQNEAQ (reference sequence). V was shortened by 0 bases and J by 5 bases, with 11 bases between the two germline ends. The CDR3 region has the DNA TGTGCCAGCAGCTTAGCCGGGACGGCTGATAATTCACCCCTCCACTTT. This codes for CASSLAGTADNSPLHF. Combining the CDR3 with reference TRBV7-9 and TRBJ1-6 gives the whole variable domain DTGVSQNPRHKITKRGQNVTFRCDPISEHNRLYWYRQTLGQGPEFLTYFQNEAQLEKSRLLSDRFSAERPKGSFSTLEIQRTEQGDSAMYLCASSLAGTADNSPLHFGNGTRLTVT.

The V call is TRBV2, the J call TRBJ2-1; 9 positions agree with TRBD2. CDR3 size: 15 residues. Unmatched junction bases numbered 7, after V lost 5 bases and J lost 5 bases. CDR1 is SNHLY and CDR2 is FYNNEI in the germline V gene. The CDR3 region has the DNA TGTGCCAGCAGTACCGGGACTAGCTATAACAATGAGCAGTTCTTC. The encoded protein is CASSTGTSYNNEQFF.

The rearrangement uses TRBV14 and TRBJ2-7; TRBD1 agrees at 9 bases. CDR3 size: 14 residues. From germline, CDR1 is SGHDN and CDR2 FVKESK. J gave up 6 bases and V 3 bases, and 6 bases lay outside the gene matches. CDR3 sequence reads: CASSHNRGRSEQYF. The CDR3 DNA reads TGTGCCAGCAGCCATAACAGGGGGCGGTCCGAGCAGTACTTC.

The V and J genes are TRBV18 and TRBJ2-2; 11 bases are a match to TRBD2. Germline CDR1 is KGHSH and CDR2 is LQKENI. Trimming cost V 7 bases and J 4 bases; bases outside gene matches: 5. CDR3 size: 15 residues. The CDR3 here is CASFLGLAGTGELFF. DNA for the CDR3: TGTGCCAGCTTCCTCGGACTAGCGGGCACCGGGGAGCTGTTTTTT. Complete variable domain (other parts from reference TRBV18 and TRBJ2-2): NAGVMQNPRHLVRRRGQEARLRCSPMKGHSHVYWYRQLPEEGLKFMVYLQKENIIDESGMPKERFSAEFPKEGPSILRIQQVVRGDSAAYFCASFLGLAGTGELFFGEGSRLTVL.

The chain recombines TRBV19 with TRBJ2-5; TRBD2 matches 7 bases. Germline V gene lookup returns CDR1 LNHDA and CDR2 SQIVND (reference sequence). V gave up 5 bases and J gave up 5 bases; unmatched junction bases: 14. The CDR3 length is 16 residues. The CDR3 loop is CASSAQRLATRETQYF. The DNA of the CDR3 is TGTGCCAGTAGTGCTCAAAGACTAGCCACCCGGGAGACCCAGTACTTC.

The V and J genes are TRBV27 and TRBJ2-1, with TRBD2 identical over 11 bases. The germline V gene encodes CDR1 MNHEY and CDR2 SMNVEV (reference sequence). The V segment lost 6 bases and the J segment 8 bases; nucleotides outside the gene matches: 3. The CDR3 runs to 13 residues. As DNA, the CDR3 is TGTGCCAGCAGCACTAGCGGGGGTTATGAGCAGTTCTTC. Protein: CASSTSGGYEQFF.

This chain joins TRBV5-1 and TRBJ2-3, with a weak D call TRBD2 (6 bases). The length of the CDR3 is 15 residues. In germline, CDR1 is SGHRS, CDR2 YFSETQ. The germline V and J ends were trimmed by 5 bases and 0 bases, with 13 bases remaining between them. The CDR3 DNA is TGCGCCAGCAGTCTAGAGGGGACTAGCACAGATACGCAGTATTTT. As protein: CASSLEGTSTDTQYF.

The chain recombines TRBV6-1 with TRBJ2-5; 8 bases match TRBD1. The junction had 9 bases not matched to a gene; V was cut back by 5 bases and J by 4 bases. The germline V gene encodes CDR1 MNHNS and CDR2 SASEGT. The CDR3 runs to 15 residues. CDR3 coding DNA: TGTGCCAGCAGTATTCTGGACAGGGCAAGAGAGACCCAGTACTTC. Its translation: CASSILDRARETQYF.

The chain uses TRBV6-5 and TRBJ1-1, with D possibly matching TRBD1 (5 bases). Germline-derived CDR1 and CDR2 are MNHEY and SVGAGI. This CDR3 is 14 amino acids long. Trimming took 2 bases from V and 5 from J, leaving 12 bases between them. The CDR3 reads CASSYGPGRTEAFF. In DNA, the CDR3 is TGTGCCAGCAGTTACGGGCCAGGGAGGACTGAAGCTTTCTTT.

This clone was recorded only once. This sequence joins TRBV4-3 and TRBJ1-4, with 9 nucleotides matching TRBD1. CDR1 and CDR2 from the germline V gene are LGHNA and YSLEER. V was clipped by 2 bases and J by 8 bases; unmatched bases: 3. The CDR3 has 14 residues. Here the CDR3 DNA reads TGCGCCAGCAGCCAACAGGGACAGGGAGAAAAACTGTTTTTT. Its translation: CASSQQGQGEKLFF.